The present T cell receptor (beta chain) was sequenced within a study of cytotoxic CD8 clonotypes in ibrutinib-treated CLL. Study background: After a median around 12 months on treatment (6 to 36), response samples were drawn. Notes on the study in general: Exceeding age-matched healthy donors, baseline clonality also tracked the counts of circulating CD8+ T cells. Clonality went up at ibrutinib response and then declined back toward baseline at progression.

TCR beta libraries used about 1.9 micrograms of DNA from cryopreserved PBMCs. Profiled with immunoSEQ multiplex PCR; TCRdb holds only in-frame clones, not every one. The sample includes about 130,000 clones, about four fifths of them seen just once. With 4 bases removed from V and 3 bases from J, the gap between germline ends came to 3 bases. The CDR3 is made up of 11 amino acids. Germline CDR1 reads SGHRS; CDR2 reads YFSETQ. In the case of this clone: The antigen is unknown.

The chain couples TRBV5-1 to TRBJ2-3; D gene uncertain. This clonotype originated in a human donor with chronic lymphocytic leukemia. Sequencing used PBMCs, obtained after 12 months of ibrutinib treatment. CDR3 in amino acids: CASSKTDTQYF. As DNA, the CDR3 is TGCGCCAGCAGCAAAACAGATACGCAGTATTTT.